The source of this TCR beta chain is a study of T-cell reconstitution after alpha-beta-depleted transplantation in children. Trimming removed 4 bases from V and 3 bases from J; junction bases left unmatched: 5. The CDR3 is 14 residues long. Per germline, CDR1 SGHVS and CDR2 FQNEAQ. Construction of the TCRbeta library involved unique molecular identifiers. Each CDR3 protein is one row after TCRdb ran MiXCR on the PCR reads. The profile shows about 230,000 distinct CDR3 sequences, under 13% of them singletons. This clonotype was observed at least ten times. Specimen: PBMCs, collected before TCRalphabeta/CD19-depleted stem cell transplant. The J gene is TRBJ2-5, the V gene TRBV7-8; 7 bases map to TRBD1. The sequence was obtained from a child less than two years old with acute myeloid leukemia, due to receive a stem cell transplant. In DNA form, the CDR3 reads TGTGCCAGCAGCTCACAAGGGACAGAAGAGACCCAGTACTTC. It is translated as CASSSQGTEETQYF.